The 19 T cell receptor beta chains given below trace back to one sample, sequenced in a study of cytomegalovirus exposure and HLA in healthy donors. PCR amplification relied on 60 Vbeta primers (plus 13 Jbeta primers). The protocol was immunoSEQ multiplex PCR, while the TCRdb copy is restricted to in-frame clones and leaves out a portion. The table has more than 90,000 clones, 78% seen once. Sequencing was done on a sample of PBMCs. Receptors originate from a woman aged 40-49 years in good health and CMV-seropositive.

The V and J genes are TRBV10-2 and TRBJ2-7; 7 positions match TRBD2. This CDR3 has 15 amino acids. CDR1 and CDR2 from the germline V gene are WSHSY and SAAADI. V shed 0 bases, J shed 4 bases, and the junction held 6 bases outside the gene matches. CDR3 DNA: TGCGCCAGCAGTGAGTCGAGCGGGACCGTGTACGAGCAGTACTTC. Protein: CASSESSGTVYEQYF.

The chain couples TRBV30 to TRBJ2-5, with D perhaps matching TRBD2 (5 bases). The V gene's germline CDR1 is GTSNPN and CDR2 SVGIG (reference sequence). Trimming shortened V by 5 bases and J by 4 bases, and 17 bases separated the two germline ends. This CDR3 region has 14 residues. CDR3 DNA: TGTGCCTGGGGTTGGCAAGGAGGAGGAGAGACCCAGTACTTC. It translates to CAWGWQGGGETQYF.

The CDR3 DNA reads TGTGCCAGCAGCTCGGCCCGTAGCGGGACGGTAGATACGCAGTATTTT. It encodes CASSSARSGTVDTQYF. The rearrangement links TRBV7-9 to TRBJ2-3, with 8 bases matching TRBD2. The CDR3 is made up of 16 amino acids. Germline values: CDR1 SEHNR, CDR2 FQNEAQ (reference sequence). With V trimmed by 4 bases and J by 5 bases, 11 bases remained unmatched.

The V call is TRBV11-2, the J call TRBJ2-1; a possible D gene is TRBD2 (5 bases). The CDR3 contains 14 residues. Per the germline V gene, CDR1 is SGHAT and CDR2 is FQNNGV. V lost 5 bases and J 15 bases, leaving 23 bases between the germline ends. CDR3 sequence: CASSLQTLDSEGFF. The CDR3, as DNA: TGTGCCAGCAGCCTACAAACCCTAGACTCCGAGGGGTTCTTC.

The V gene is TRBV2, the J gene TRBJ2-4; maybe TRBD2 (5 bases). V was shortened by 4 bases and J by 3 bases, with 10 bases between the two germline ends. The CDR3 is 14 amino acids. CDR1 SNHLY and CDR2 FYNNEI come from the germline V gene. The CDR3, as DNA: TGTGCCAGCAGTGCCCGGGGTGGCAAAAACATTCAGTACTTC. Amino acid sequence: CASSARGGKNIQYF.

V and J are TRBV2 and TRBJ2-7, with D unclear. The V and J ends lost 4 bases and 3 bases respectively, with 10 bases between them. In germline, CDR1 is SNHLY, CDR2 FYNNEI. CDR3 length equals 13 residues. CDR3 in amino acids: CASSGLIFYEQYF. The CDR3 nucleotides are TGTGCCAGCAGTGGACTGATCTTCTACGAGCAGTACTTC.

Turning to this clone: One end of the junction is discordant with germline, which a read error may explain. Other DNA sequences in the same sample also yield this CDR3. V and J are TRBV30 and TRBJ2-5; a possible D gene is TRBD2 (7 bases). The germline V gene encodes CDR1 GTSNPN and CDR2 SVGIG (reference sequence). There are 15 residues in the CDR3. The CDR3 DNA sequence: TGTGCCTGGGGGGGCGGGGCTAGCGGAAAAGAGACTCAGTACTTC. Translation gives CAWGGGASGKETQYF. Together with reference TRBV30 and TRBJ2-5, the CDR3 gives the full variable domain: SQTIHQWPATLVQPVGSPLSLECTVEGTSNPNLYWYRQAAGRGLQLLFYSVGIGQISSEVPQNLSASRPQDRQFILSSKKLLLSDSGFYLCAWGGGASGKETQYFGPGTRLLVL.

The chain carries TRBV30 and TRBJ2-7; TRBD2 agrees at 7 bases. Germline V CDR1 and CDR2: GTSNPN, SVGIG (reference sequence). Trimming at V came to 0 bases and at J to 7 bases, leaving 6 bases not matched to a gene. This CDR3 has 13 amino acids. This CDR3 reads CAWSVRGGREQYF. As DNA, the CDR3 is TGTGCCTGGAGTGTACGGGGAGGGAGGGAGCAGTACTTC.

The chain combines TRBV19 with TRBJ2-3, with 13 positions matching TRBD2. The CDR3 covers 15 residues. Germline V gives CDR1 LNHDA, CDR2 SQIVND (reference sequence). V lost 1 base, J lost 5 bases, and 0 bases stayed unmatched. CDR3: CASSIGLAGGDTQYF. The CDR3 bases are TGTGCCAGTAGTATAGGACTAGCGGGAGGAGATACGCAGTATTTT.

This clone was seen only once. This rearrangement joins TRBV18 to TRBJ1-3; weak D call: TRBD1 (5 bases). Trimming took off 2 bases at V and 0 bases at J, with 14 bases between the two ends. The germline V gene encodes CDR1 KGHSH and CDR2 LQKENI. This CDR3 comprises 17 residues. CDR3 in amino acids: CASSPIFDRDSGNTIYF. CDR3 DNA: TGTGCCAGCTCACCAATCTTTGACAGAGACTCTGGAAACACCATATATTTT. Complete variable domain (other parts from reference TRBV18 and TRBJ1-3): NAGVMQNPRHLVRRRGQEARLRCSPMKGHSHVYWYRQLPEEGLKFMVYLQKENIIDESGMPKERFSAEFPKEGPSILRIQQVVRGDSAAYFCASSPIFDRDSGNTIYFGEGSWLTVV.

The CDR3 loop is CASGQDYRYEQYF. The CDR3 coding sequence is TGTGCCAGCGGGCAGGACTACCGCTACGAGCAGTACTTC. The V gene is TRBV2, the J gene TRBJ2-7; tentatively, D is TRBD2 (6 bases). V lost 8 bases and J lost 3, with 14 bases in between. Germline lookup yields CDR1 SNHLY and CDR2 FYNNEI. CDR3 size: 13 residues.

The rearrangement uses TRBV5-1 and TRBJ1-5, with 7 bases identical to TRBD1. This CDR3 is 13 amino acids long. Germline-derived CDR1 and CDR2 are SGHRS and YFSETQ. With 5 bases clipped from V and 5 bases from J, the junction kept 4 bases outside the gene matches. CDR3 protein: CASRRDRDQPQHF. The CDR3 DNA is TGCGCCAGCAGACGCGACAGGGATCAGCCCCAGCATTTT.

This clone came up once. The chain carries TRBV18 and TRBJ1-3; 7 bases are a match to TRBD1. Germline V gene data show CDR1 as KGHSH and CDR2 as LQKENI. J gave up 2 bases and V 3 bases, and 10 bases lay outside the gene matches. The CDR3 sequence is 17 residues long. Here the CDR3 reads CASSPTGARLAGNTIYF. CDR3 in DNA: TGTGCCAGCTCACCCACAGGGGCGCGCCTCGCTGGAAACACCATATATTTT.

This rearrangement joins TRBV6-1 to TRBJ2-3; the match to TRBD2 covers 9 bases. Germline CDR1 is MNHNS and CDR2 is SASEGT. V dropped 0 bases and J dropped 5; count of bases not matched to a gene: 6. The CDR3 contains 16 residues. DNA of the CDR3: TGTGCCAGCAGTGAAGCCATTAGCGGGAGCTTAGATACGCAGTATTTT. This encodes CASSEAISGSLDTQYF.

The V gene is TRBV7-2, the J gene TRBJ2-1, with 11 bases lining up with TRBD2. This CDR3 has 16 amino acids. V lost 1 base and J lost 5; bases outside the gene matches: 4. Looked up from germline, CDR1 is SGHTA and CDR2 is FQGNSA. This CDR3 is CASSLVGLAGHNEQFF. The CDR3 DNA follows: TGTGCCAGCAGCTTAGTTGGACTAGCGGGTCACAATGAGCAGTTCTTC.

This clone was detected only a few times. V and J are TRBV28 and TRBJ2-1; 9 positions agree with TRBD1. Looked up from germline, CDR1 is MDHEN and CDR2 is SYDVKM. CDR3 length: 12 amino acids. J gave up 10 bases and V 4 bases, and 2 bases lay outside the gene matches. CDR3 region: CASSSTGGEQFF. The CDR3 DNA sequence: TGTGCCAGCAGTTCTACAGGGGGCGAGCAGTTCTTC.

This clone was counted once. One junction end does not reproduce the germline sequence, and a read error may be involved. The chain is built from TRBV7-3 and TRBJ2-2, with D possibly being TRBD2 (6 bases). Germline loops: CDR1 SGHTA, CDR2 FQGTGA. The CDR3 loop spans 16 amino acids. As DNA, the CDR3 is TGTGCCAGCAGCCCCGGCTGGGGGATCGAAACCGGGGGGCTGTTTTTT. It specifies CASSPGWGIETGGLFF.

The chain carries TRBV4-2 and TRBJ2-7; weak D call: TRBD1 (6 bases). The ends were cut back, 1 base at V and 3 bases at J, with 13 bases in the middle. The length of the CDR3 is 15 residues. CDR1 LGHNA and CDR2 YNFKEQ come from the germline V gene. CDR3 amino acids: CASSQGLGRGYEQYF. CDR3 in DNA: TGTGCCAGCAGCCAAGGGCTGGGCAGGGGCTACGAGCAGTACTTC.

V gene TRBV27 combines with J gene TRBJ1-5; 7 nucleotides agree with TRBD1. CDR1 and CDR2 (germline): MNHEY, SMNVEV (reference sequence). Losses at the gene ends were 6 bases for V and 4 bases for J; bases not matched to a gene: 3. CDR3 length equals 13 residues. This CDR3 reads CASRSRGNQPQHF. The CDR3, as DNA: TGTGCCAGCAGGTCCAGGGGGAATCAGCCCCAGCATTTT.